Presented here are 2 T cell receptor beta chains from one specimen sequenced in a study of beta chain features in type 1 diabetes listed by TCRdb under 2018. The library was generated by the immunoSEQ multiplex PCR assay. The High Capacity cDNA Reverse Transcription Kit was used to reverse transcribe all of the isolated RNA, meaning that expressed TCRB transcripts were what got sequenced. Held by TCRdb, this immuneACCESS table contains in-frame sequences only and omits some clones. Under half of the omission traces to an unresolved V gene where checked; the cause of the rest is unknown. This sample is represented by about half a million clones; around 30% of them were singletons. The top ten hold around 0.065% of the sample. Sequencing was performed on naive CD4+ T cells from blood. The cell subset or site label, as the study defines it: true naive CD4+ T cells. These TCRs come from a man aged 18-30 years in good health.

This clone has a handful of counts. The rearrangement uses TRBV29-1 and TRBJ2-1, with D possibly being TRBD2 (5 bases). Germline loops: CDR1 SQVTM, CDR2 ANQGSEA. This CDR3 is 14 amino acids long. Trimming shortened V by 4 bases and J by 2 bases, and 12 bases separated the two germline ends. The DNA for the CDR3 is TGCAGCGTTGGAGCGGACCGGGCCTACAATGAGCAGTTCTTC. It yields the protein CSVGADRAYNEQFF.

The V call is TRBV7-2, the J call TRBJ2-1, with 7 bases lining up with TRBD2. Germline-derived CDR1 and CDR2 are SGHTA and FQGNSA. The ends lost 6 bases at V and 4 bases at J; junction bases unmatched: 6. CDR3 size: 14 residues. The DNA of the CDR3 is TGTGCCAGCAGTAGGGGACTACTTTACAATGAGCAGTTCTTC. Protein product: CASSRGLLYNEQFF.